The 25 T cell receptor beta chains presented below share a single source sample, sequenced in a study of PD-1 blockade in classical Hodgkin lymphoma. Some clones are missing from TCRdb's copy, which holds only in-frame ones; the method was immunoSEQ multiplex PCR. The table has 5,500 to 7,000 clones, approximately 86% seen once. The time point here: cycle 4 day 1 (C4D1), after 6 weeks of nivolumab. Each patient relapsed following autologous stem cell transplantation, and prior brentuximab vedotin exposure differed. The source was peripheral blood mononuclear cells (PBMCs), collected before the fourth cycle of nivolumab. These receptors were taken from a human donor with classical Hodgkin lymphoma.

The J gene is TRBJ1-5, the V gene TRBV6-6; 9 bases agree with TRBD1. J gave up 4 bases and V 2 bases, and 3 bases lay outside the gene matches. Germline CDR1 and CDR2: MNHNY and SVGAGI (reference sequence). There are 15 residues in the CDR3. The chain's CDR3 is CASSYRGQGNQPQHF. CDR3 nucleotide sequence: TGTGCCAGCAGTTACCGTGGACAGGGGAATCAGCCCCAGCATTTT.

The chain couples TRBV21-1 to TRBJ2-5; the DNA was not compared with TRBD1, the D call given in the table. TRBV21-1 is a known pseudogene. The length of the CDR3 is 17 residues. CDR3 nucleotides: TGTGCCAGCAGCAAAGTCCCAAACGAGCAGGACCAAGAGACCCAGTACTTC. This gives the protein CASSKVPNEQDQETQYF.

The V gene is TRBV12-5, the J gene TRBJ1-1, with D unresolved. The CDR3 sequence is 13 residues long. Trimming left V 3 bases short and J 4 bases short, with 9 bases between. CDR1 and CDR2 from the germline V gene are LGHNT and FRNRAP. This CDR3 is CASGLRSLTEAFF. The CDR3, as DNA: TGTGCTAGTGGTTTACGCAGCCTCACTGAAGCTTTCTTT.

The J gene is TRBJ2-3, the V gene TRBV9, with D perhaps assigned TRBD1 or TRBD2 (6 bases each). Germline V gene sequence: CDR1 SGDLS, CDR2 YYNGEE. Between the trimmed V and J ends, which lost 4 bases and 4 bases, there was a span of 10 bases. CDR3 length: 13 amino acids. The CDR3 sequence is CASSPRGADTQYF. CDR3 DNA sequence: TGTGCCAGCAGCCCGAGGGGGGCAGATACGCAGTATTTT.

This clone is classed as large. The rearrangement links TRBV15 to TRBJ1-1; 10 bases agree with TRBD1. V shed 3 bases and J 4 bases; nucleotides not matched to a gene: 2. The CDR3 consists of 14 residues. Germline V gene lookup returns CDR1 LNHNV and CDR2 YYDKDF (reference sequence). CDR3 in amino acids: CATSRDRGTTEAFF. CDR3 sequence (DNA): TGTGCCACCAGCAGGGACAGGGGGACCACTGAAGCTTTCTTT.

The chain has TRBV5-1 and TRBJ1-6; the D gene is possibly TRBD1 (6 bases). Trimming left V 0 bases short and J 5 bases short, with 18 bases between. Germline assignment: CDR1 SGHRS and CDR2 YFSETQ. This CDR3 spans 18 amino acids. The chain's CDR3 is CASSLVGGPGVNNSPLHF. The DNA of the CDR3 is TGCGCCAGCAGCTTGGTAGGGGGTCCGGGCGTCAATAATTCACCCCTCCACTTT.

This chain joins TRBV2 and TRBJ2-5; no definite D call. Trimming pared 6 bases from V and 4 bases from J, leaving 15 bases between. CDR3 size: 14 residues. CDR1 and CDR2 from the germline V gene are SNHLY and FYNNEI. As DNA, the CDR3 is TGTGCCAGCAGCTTAGAAGCCAGCTTAGAGACCCAGTACTTC. Its translation: CASSLEASLETQYF.

V and J are TRBV29-1 and TRBJ1-1; 8 bases fit TRBD1. Trimming took 3 bases from V and 3 from J; bases not matched to a gene: 12. The CDR3 is made up of 16 amino acids. Germline V gives CDR1 SQVTM, CDR2 ANQGSEA. This chain's CDR3 is CSVDQRRTGWDTEAFF. The CDR3 DNA reads as TGCAGCGTTGACCAAAGAAGGACAGGGTGGGACACTGAAGCTTTCTTT.

The chain links TRBV11-2 to TRBJ2-1; TRBD2 matches 9 bases. This CDR3 region has 15 residues. The trim removed 1 base at V and 8 bases at J, leaving 6 bases unmatched. The germline CDR1 and CDR2 sequences are SGHAT and FQNNGV. CDR3 residues: CASSLGLAGLDEQFF. In DNA, the CDR3 is TGTGCCAGCAGCTTAGGGCTAGCGGGGTTGGATGAGCAGTTCTTC.

The CDR3 is CASSYGSWTDTQYF. The CDR3 nucleotides are TGTGCCAGCAGTTATGGGAGTTGGACAGATACGCAGTATTTT. The chain employs TRBV6-5 and TRBJ2-3, with D tentatively TRBD2 (5 bases). CDR1 is MNHEY and CDR2 is SVGAGI in the germline V gene. The CDR3 runs 14 residues. The V and J ends lost 3 bases and 3 bases respectively, with 10 bases between them.

This clone ranks as large. The J gene is TRBJ1-1, the V gene TRBV19, with no clear D. Deletions cut 7 bases from V and 1 base from J, with 10 bases between. The CDR3 sequence is 13 residues long. Germline-derived CDR1 and CDR2 are LNHDA and SQIVND (reference sequence). CDR3 in DNA: TGTGCCAGTACTCCCCACGGGAACACTGAAGCTTTCTTT. It encodes CASTPHGNTEAFF. The whole variable domain, remainder taken from reference TRBV19 and TRBJ1-1, is DGGITQSPKYLFRKEGQNVTLSCEQNLNHDAMYWYRQDPGQGLRLIYYSQIVNDFQKGDIAEGYSVSREKKESFPLTVTSAQKNPTAFYLCASTPHGNTEAFFGQGTRLTVV.

The table lists this clone with a few counts. V usage is TRBV2 and J usage is TRBJ2-1; 8 positions agree with TRBD1. This CDR3 is 14 amino acids long. V trimming: 5 bases; J trimming: 6 bases; junction bases outside the gene matches: 6. Germline V gene lookup returns CDR1 SNHLY and CDR2 FYNNEI. As DNA, the CDR3 is TGTGCCAGCAGTAAGGACAGGGAGGCCAATGAGCAGTTCTTC. Translated: CASSKDREANEQFF.

This chain joins TRBV4-1 and TRBJ2-3; TRBD2 agrees at 7 bases. The trim removed 1 base at V and 11 bases at J, leaving 6 bases unmatched. Germline CDR1 MGHRA, CDR2 YSYEKL. The CDR3 spans 13 residues. DNA of the CDR3: TGCGCCAGCAGCCAAGCTCCGGGACTAAAGCAGTATTTT. It specifies CASSQAPGLKQYF.

J is TRBJ2-2 and V is TRBV5-5, with D possibly matching TRBD1 (6 bases). The CDR3 sequence is 14 residues long. With 0 bases removed from V and 5 bases from J, the gap between germline ends came to 8 bases. Germline CDR1 SGHKS, CDR2 YYEKEE (reference sequence). In DNA form, the CDR3 reads TGTGCCAGCAGCTTGGGAAGGGGGACCGGGGAGCTGTTTTTT. Amino acids: CASSLGRGTGELFF.

This sequence joins TRBV30 and TRBJ1-3; 9 bases line up with TRBD1. The CDR3 runs 14 residues. The ends lost 5 bases at V and 0 bases at J; junction bases unmatched: 2. Looked up from germline, CDR1 is GTSNPN and CDR2 is SVGIG (reference sequence). The CDR3 protein is CAWGTGYSGNTIYF. The CDR3 bases are TGTGCCTGGGGGACAGGGTACTCTGGAAACACCATATATTTT. The whole variable domain, remainder taken from reference TRBV30 and TRBJ1-3, is SQTIHQWPATLVQPVGSPLSLECTVEGTSNPNLYWYRQAAGRGLQLLFYSVGIGQISSEVPQNLSASRPQDRQFILSSKKLLLSDSGFYLCAWGTGYSGNTIYFGEGSWLTVV.

This clone was detected only a few times. The chain employs TRBV12-5 and TRBJ1-2; D is undetermined. The germline V gene encodes CDR1 LGHNT and CDR2 FRNRAP. The CDR3 contains 12 residues. Trimming shortened V by 3 bases and J by 8 bases, and 10 bases separated the two germline ends. CDR3 DNA sequence: TGTGCTAGTGGTTTAGGGCTTAGGGGCTACACCTTC. Residues: CASGLGLRGYTF.

This clone was counted between two and nine times. CDR3 region: CAISGGRARGDEQFF. CDR3 nucleotide sequence: TGTGCCATCAGTGGTGGGAGGGCCAGGGGGGATGAGCAGTTCTTC. The chain is built from TRBV10-3 and TRBJ2-1; D possibly uses TRBD1 or TRBD2 (7 bases each). There are 15 residues in the CDR3. Trimming took off 4 bases at V and 8 bases at J, with 18 bases between the two ends. Germline V gives CDR1 ENHRY, CDR2 SYGVKD.

The chain carries TRBV4-1 and TRBJ2-5; the D gene is possibly TRBD1 (6 bases). This CDR3 has 14 residues. The germline V and J ends were trimmed by 5 bases and 5 bases, with 15 bases remaining between them. Per germline, CDR1 MGHRA and CDR2 YSYEKL. The CDR3 DNA is TGCGCCAGCAGCTTAAAACAGGGCCGTGAGACCCAGTACTTC. Protein: CASSLKQGRETQYF.

This clone turned up a few times. The chain employs TRBV5-1 and TRBJ2-6; D not resolved. Germline V lookup: CDR1 SGHRS, CDR2 YFSETQ. The CDR3 loop spans 15 amino acids. The V gene lost 0 bases and the J gene lost 1 base, with 5 bases spanning the gap. This chain's CDR3 is CASSLVGSGANVLTF. The CDR3 DNA sequence: TGCGCCAGCAGCTTGGTAGGTTCTGGGGCCAACGTCCTGACTTTC.

The V call is TRBV6-6, the J call TRBJ1-4; D unresolved. The length of the CDR3 is 13 residues. V lost 2 bases, J lost 5 bases, and 6 bases lay in between. Germline V gene sequence: CDR1 MNHNY, CDR2 SVGAGI (reference sequence). The CDR3, as DNA: TGTGCCAGCAGTTACCGACCCAATGAAAAACTGTTTTTT. This translates into CASSYRPNEKLFF.

V is TRBV5-1 and J is TRBJ2-2; 7 nucleotides agree with TRBD1. The CDR3 extends over 16 amino acids. V shed 4 bases, J shed 4 bases, and the junction held 10 bases outside the gene matches. CDR1 is SGHRS and CDR2 is YFSETQ in the germline V gene. The CDR3 loop is CASSLDRARRTGELFF. The CDR3 coding sequence is TGCGCCAGCAGCCTAGACAGGGCGAGGCGCACCGGGGAGCTGTTTTTT. Using reference TRBV5-1 and TRBJ2-2 for the parts outside the CDR3, the full variable domain is KAGVTQTPRYLIKTRGQQVTLSCSPISGHRSVSWYQQTPGQGLQFLFEYFSETQRNKGNFPGRFSGRQFSNSRSEMNVSTLELGDSALYLCASSLDRARRTGELFFGEGSRLTVL.

The gene calls are TRBV11-2 and TRBJ2-3, with no clear D. CDR1 is SGHAT, CDR2 FQNNGV, per germline. The CDR3 extends over 14 amino acids. V lost 3 bases, J lost 1 base, and 8 bases lay in between. The DNA for the CDR3 is TGTGCCAGCAGCTTGGACGGAGGCACAGATACGCAGTATTTT. Translation: CASSLDGGTDTQYF.

The V gene is TRBV5-1, the J gene TRBJ2-2; D is undetermined. The CDR3 totals 14 residues. V was pared by 2 bases and J by 1 base, with 6 bases between. Per germline, CDR1 SGHRS and CDR2 YFSETQ. CDR3 sequence: CASSFDGNTGELFF. CDR3 coding DNA: TGCGCCAGCAGCTTCGACGGGAACACCGGGGAGCTGTTTTTT. Full variable domain (rest looked up from reference TRBV5-1 and TRBJ2-2): KAGVTQTPRYLIKTRGQQVTLSCSPISGHRSVSWYQQTPGQGLQFLFEYFSETQRNKGNFPGRFSGRQFSNSRSEMNVSTLELGDSALYLCASSFDGNTGELFFGEGSRLTVL.

The chain links TRBV27 to TRBJ2-1; 11 nucleotides agree with TRBD2. After removal of 10 bases from V and 6 bases from J, the junction contained 11 bases not matched to a gene. Germline V gives CDR1 MNHEY, CDR2 SMNVEV (reference sequence). This CDR3 comprises 15 residues. In DNA, the CDR3 is TGTGCCACCCTCCGAACCGGGACTAGCGGCAATGAGCAGTTCTTC. Residues: CATLRTGTSGNEQFF.

The genes are TRBV19 and TRBJ2-3, with D possibly called TRBD1 or TRBD2 (5 bases each). Per germline, CDR1 LNHDA and CDR2 SQIVND (reference sequence). This CDR3 is built from 14 residues. V lost 7 bases, J lost 8 bases, and 19 bases lay in between. CDR3 sequence reads: CASTRSQGRGTQYF. In DNA form, the CDR3 reads TGTGCCAGTACCAGAAGCCAGGGTCGGGGTACGCAGTATTTT.